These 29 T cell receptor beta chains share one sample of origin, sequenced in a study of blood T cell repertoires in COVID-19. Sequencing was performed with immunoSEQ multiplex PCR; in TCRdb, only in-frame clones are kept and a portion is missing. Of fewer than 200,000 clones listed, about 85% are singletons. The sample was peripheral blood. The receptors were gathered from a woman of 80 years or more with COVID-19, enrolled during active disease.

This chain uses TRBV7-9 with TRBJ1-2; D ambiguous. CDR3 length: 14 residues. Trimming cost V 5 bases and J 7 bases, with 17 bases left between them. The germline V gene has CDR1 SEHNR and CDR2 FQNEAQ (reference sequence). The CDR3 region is CASSPLGASPGYTF. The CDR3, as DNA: TGTGCCAGCAGCCCGTTAGGAGCCTCCCCTGGCTACACCTTC.

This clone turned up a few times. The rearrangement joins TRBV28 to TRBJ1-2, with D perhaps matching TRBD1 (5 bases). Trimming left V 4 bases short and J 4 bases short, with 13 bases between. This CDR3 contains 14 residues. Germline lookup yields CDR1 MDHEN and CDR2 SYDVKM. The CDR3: CASSSGQLLYGYTF. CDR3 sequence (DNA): TGTGCCAGCAGTTCCGGACAACTACTCTATGGCTACACCTTC.

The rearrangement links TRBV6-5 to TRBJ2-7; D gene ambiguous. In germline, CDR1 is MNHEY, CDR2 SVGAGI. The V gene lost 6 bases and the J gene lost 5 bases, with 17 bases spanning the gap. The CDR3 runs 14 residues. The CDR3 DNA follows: TGTGCCAGCAGGTCCGGTGCCCTAGACGACGAGCAGTACTTC. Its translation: CASRSGALDDEQYF.

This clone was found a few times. DNA of the CDR3: TGTGCCAGCAGCCAGGGGGCCGGGGGGGATTCACCCCTCCACTTT. As protein: CASSQGAGGDSPLHF. The chain employs TRBV4-2 and TRBJ1-6, with D perhaps matching TRBD1 (6 bases). The CDR3 runs 15 residues. V gave up 3 bases and J gave up 8 bases, with 14 bases separating them. Germline CDR1 LGHNA, CDR2 YNFKEQ.

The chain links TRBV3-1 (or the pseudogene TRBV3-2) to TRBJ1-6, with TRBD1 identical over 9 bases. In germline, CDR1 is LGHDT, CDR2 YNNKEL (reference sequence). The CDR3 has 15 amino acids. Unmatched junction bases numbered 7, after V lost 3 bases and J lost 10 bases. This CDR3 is CASSHPQGAMSPLHF. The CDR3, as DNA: TGTGCCAGCAGCCACCCACAGGGGGCTATGTCACCCCTCCACTTT.

CDR3 DNA sequence: TGTGCCACCAGCAGAGATCGGGGGACCGGGGAGCTGTTTTTT. Amino acids: CATSRDRGTGELFF. This rearrangement joins TRBV15 to TRBJ2-2; perhaps TRBD2 as D (6 bases). Deletions cut 0 bases from V and 5 bases from J, with 7 bases between. CDR1 is LNHNV, CDR2 YYDKDF, per germline (reference sequence). The CDR3 is 14 residues long.

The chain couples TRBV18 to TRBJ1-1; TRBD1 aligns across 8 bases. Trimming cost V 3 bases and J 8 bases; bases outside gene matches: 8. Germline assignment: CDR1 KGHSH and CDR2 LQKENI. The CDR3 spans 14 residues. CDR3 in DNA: TGTGCCAGCTCACCCCAACAGGGGGGCACCGAAGCTTTCTTT. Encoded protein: CASSPQQGGTEAFF.

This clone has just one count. In DNA form, the CDR3 reads TGTGCCAGCAGTAGGCTAGCGGGAGGGTGGGTTGAGCAGTTCTTC. Residues: CASSRLAGGWVEQFF. This chain connects TRBV6-5 to TRBJ2-1; TRBD2 aligns across 12 bases. There are 15 residues in the CDR3. Trimming at V came to 5 bases and at J to 9 bases, leaving 8 bases not matched to a gene. The germline V gene has CDR1 MNHEY and CDR2 SVGAGI.

The CDR3: CASTGRNGDTQYF. In nucleotides, the CDR3 is TGTGCCAGCACCGGGAGGAATGGAGATACGCAGTATTTT. This sequence joins TRBV28 and TRBJ2-3, with TRBD2 matching 7 bases. V was clipped by 7 bases and J by 5 bases; unmatched bases: 6. CDR1 is MDHEN, CDR2 SYDVKM, per germline. This CDR3 has 13 residues.

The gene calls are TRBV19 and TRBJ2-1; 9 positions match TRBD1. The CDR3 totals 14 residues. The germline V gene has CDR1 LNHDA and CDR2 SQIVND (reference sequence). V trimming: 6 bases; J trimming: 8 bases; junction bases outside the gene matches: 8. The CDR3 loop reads CASRNLQGADEQFF. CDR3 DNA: TGTGCCAGTAGGAACCTACAGGGGGCGGATGAGCAGTTCTTC.

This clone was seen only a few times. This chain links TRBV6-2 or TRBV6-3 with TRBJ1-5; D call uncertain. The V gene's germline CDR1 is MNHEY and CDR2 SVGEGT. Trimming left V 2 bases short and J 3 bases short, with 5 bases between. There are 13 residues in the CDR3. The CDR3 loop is CASSYTDNQPQHF. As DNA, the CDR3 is TGTGCCAGCAGTTACACAGACAATCAGCCCCAGCATTTT.

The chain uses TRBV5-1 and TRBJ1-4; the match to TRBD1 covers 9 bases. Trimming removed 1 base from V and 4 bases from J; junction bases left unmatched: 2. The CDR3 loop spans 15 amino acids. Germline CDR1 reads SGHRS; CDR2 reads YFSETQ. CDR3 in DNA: TGCGCCAGCAGCTTGTTGGGACAGGGTAATGAAAAACTGTTTTTT. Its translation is CASSLLGQGNEKLFF.

DNA of the CDR3: TGTGCCAGCTCACCTCAAAGTGTTCGGGGTACCGGGGAGCTGTTTTTT. It codes for CASSPQSVRGTGELFF. The V and J genes are TRBV18 and TRBJ2-2, with a possible D match to TRBD2 (5 bases). This CDR3 contains 16 residues. Trimming removed 3 bases from V and 5 bases from J, with 16 bases in between. The V gene's germline CDR1 is KGHSH and CDR2 LQKENI.

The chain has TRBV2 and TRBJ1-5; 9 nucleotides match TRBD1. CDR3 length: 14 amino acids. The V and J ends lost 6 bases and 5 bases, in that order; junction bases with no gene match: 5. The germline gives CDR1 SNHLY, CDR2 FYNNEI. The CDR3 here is CASRQTGGDQPQHF. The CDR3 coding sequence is TGTGCCAGCAGACAAACAGGGGGCGATCAGCCCCAGCATTTT.

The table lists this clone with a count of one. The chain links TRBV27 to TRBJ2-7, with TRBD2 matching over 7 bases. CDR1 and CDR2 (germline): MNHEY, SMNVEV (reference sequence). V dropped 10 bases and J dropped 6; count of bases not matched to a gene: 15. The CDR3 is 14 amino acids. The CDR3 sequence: CATGGSPLIGEQYF. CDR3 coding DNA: TGTGCCACCGGGGGGAGCCCCCTTATTGGCGAGCAGTACTTC.

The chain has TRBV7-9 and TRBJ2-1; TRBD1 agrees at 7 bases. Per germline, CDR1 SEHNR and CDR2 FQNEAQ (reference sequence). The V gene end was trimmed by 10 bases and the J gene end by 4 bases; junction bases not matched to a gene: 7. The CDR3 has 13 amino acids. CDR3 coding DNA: TGTGCCAAGGACGTACAGGGGTACAATGAGCAGTTCTTC. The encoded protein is CAKDVQGYNEQFF.

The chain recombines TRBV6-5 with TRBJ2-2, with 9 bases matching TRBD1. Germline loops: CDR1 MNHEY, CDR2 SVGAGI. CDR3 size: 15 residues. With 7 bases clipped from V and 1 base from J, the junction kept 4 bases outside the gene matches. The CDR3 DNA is TGTGCCAGCAAAGGGGACAGGGTGAACACCGGGGAGCTGTTTTTT. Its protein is CASKGDRVNTGELFF.

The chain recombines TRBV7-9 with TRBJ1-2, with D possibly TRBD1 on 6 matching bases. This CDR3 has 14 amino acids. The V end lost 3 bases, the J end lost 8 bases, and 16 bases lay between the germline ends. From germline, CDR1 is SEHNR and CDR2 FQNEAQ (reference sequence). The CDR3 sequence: CASSLPRGTIGYTF. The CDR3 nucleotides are TGTGCCAGCAGCTTGCCCAGGGGAACGATCGGCTACACCTTC. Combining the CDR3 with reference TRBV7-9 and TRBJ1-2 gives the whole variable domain DTGVSQNPRHKITKRGQNVTFRCDPISEHNRLYWYRQTLGQGPEFLTYFQNEAQLEKSRLLSDRFSAERPKGSFSTLEIQRTEQGDSAMYLCASSLPRGTIGYTFGSGTRLTVV.

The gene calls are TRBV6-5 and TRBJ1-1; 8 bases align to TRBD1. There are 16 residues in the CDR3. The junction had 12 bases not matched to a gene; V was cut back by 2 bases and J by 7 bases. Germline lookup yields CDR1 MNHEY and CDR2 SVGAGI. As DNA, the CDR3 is TGTGCCAGCAGTTACATAACGGCAGGGGGCTTAAGTGAAGCTTTCTTT. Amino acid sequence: CASSYITAGGLSEAFF.

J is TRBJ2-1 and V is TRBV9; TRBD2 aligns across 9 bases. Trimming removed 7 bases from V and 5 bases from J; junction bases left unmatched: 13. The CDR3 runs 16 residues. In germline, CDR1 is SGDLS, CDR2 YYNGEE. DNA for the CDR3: TGTGCCAGCGCTGGTGGTCGCGGGAGGGCCGACAATGAGCAGTTCTTC. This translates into CASAGGRGRADNEQFF.

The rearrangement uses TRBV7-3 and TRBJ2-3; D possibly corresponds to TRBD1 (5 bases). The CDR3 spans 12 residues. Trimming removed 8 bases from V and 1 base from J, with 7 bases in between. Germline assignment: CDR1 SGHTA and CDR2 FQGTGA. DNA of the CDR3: TGTGCCAGCGGGGCTGGCACAGATACGCAGTATTTT. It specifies CASGAGTDTQYF.

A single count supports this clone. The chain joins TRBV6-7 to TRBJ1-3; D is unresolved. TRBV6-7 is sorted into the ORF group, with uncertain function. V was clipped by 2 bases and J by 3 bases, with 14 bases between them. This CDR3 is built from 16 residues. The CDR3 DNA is TGTGCCAGCAGTTACCCGGCTGAGGCGTATGGAAACACCATATATTTT. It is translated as CASSYPAEAYGNTIYF.

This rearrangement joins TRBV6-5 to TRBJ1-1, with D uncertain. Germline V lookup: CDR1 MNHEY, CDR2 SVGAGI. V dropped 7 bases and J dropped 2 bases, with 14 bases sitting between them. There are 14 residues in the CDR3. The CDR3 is CASIGRQANTEAFF. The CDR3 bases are TGTGCCAGCATAGGTCGCCAGGCAAACACTGAAGCTTTCTTT.

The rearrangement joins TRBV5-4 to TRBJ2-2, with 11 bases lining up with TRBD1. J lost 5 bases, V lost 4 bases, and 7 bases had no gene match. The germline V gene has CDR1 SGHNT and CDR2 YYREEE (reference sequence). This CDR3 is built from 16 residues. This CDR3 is CASSTPDRGRTGELFF. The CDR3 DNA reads TGTGCCAGCAGCACCCCGGACAGGGGGCGAACCGGGGAGCTGTTTTTT.

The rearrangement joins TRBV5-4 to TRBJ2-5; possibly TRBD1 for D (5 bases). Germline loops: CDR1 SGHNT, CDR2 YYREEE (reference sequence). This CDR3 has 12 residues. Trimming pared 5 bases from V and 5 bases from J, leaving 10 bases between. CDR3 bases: TGTGCCAGCAGAGGGGTGCAGGAGACCCAGTACTTC. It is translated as CASRGVQETQYF.

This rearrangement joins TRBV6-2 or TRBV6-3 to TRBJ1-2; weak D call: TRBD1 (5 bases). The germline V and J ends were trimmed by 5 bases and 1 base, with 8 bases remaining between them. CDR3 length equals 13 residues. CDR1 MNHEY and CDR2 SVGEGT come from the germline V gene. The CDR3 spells CASSIRGNYGYTF. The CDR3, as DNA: TGTGCCAGCAGTATAAGGGGTAACTATGGCTACACCTTC.

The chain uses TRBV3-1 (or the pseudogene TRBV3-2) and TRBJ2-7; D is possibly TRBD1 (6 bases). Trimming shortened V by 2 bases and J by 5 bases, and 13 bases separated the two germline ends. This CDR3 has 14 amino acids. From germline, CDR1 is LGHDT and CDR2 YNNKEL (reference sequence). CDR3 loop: CASSQPGAADEQYF. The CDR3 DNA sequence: TGTGCCAGCAGCCAACCAGGGGCAGCCGACGAGCAGTACTTC.

The CDR3 DNA reads as TGTGCCAGCAGCTTCAATCCAGGGTCGAACTATGGCTACACCTTC. This codes for CASSFNPGSNYGYTF. The chain combines TRBV7-8 with TRBJ1-2; D is possibly TRBD1 (5 bases). The ends were cut back, 3 bases at V and 2 bases at J, with 13 bases in the middle. The CDR3 spans 15 residues. The germline V gene encodes CDR1 SGHVS and CDR2 FQNEAQ.

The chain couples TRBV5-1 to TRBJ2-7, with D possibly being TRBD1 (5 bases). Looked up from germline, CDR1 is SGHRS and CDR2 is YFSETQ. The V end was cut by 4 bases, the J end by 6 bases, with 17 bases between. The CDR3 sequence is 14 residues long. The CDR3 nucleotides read TGCGCCAGCAGCAAAATGACAGAAAGTAGCGAGCAGTACTTC. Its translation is CASSKMTESSEQYF.